This T cell receptor beta chain was found in a study of identical twins. General study points: Models underestimated how often monozygotic twins shared out-of-frame TCR alpha.

TCRdb fed the 5' RACE reads into MiXCR, producing one record per CDR3 protein. Seen here are approximately 350,000 distinct CDR3 sequences, around an eighth observed once, and the top ten hold about 7%. Germline loops: CDR1 SGHVS, CDR2 FNYEAQ. The junction had 7 bases not matched to a gene; V was cut back by 1 base and J by 7 bases. This CDR3 spans 16 amino acids. Concerning this clonotype: Its specificity is unknown.

This sample was shared with a second study, whose subject was yellow fever vaccine responses in identical twins.

This sequence was found in a woman younger than 35 in good health. V gene TRBV7-6 combines with J gene TRBJ2-2; 9 bases align to TRBD1. Sequencing was done on a sample of CD8+ T cells sorted from blood. CDR3 sequence: CASSLVRDRVDGELFF. CDR3 DNA sequence: TGTGCCAGCAGCTTAGTTCGGGACAGGGTTGACGGGGAGCTGTTTTTT.